What follows are 17 T cell receptor beta chains derived from one specimen sequenced in a study of blood T cell repertoires in COVID-19. TCRdb's table, derived via immunoSEQ multiplex PCR, lists solely in-frame clones and lacks some. There are about 180,000 clones in the sample; around 83% occur only once, and under 8% lies in the top ten. The sequenced material came from PBMCs or T cells enriched from blood (not recorded which). Receptors were obtained from a man aged 35-49 years who had recovered from COVID-19.

The table lists this clone with a few counts. The chain combines TRBV3-1 (or the pseudogene TRBV3-2) with TRBJ1-2, with a weak D call TRBD1 (5 bases). Germline V gives CDR1 LGHDT, CDR2 YNNKEL (reference sequence). CDR3 length: 14 residues. The ends were cut back, 1 base at V and 4 bases at J, with 10 bases in the middle. The CDR3 DNA is TGTGCCAGCAGCCAAGCGCGGCAGGGCTATGGCTACACCTTC. Protein: CASSQARQGYGYTF.

The chain carries TRBV28 and TRBJ1-4; 9 nucleotides align to TRBD1. CDR1 and CDR2 from the germline V gene are MDHEN and SYDVKM. Trimming removed 6 bases from V and 4 bases from J; junction bases left unmatched: 9. This CDR3 spans 16 amino acids. For the CDR3, the DNA is TGTGCCAGCAGCGGAACAGGGGGCGCACTTAATGAAAAACTGTTTTTT. Translating it yields CASSGTGGALNEKLFF. Based on the CDR3 plus reference TRBV28 and TRBJ1-4, the full variable domain is DVKVTQSSRYLVKRTGEKVFLECVQDMDHENMFWYRQDPGLGLRLIYFSYDVKMKEKGDIPEGYSVSREKKERFSLILESASTNQTSMYLCASSGTGGALNEKLFFGSGTQLSVL.

The chain links TRBV29-1 to TRBJ1-1; D is undetermined. Germline CDR1 reads SQVTM; CDR2 reads ANQGSEA. The CDR3 has 14 amino acids. V shed 5 bases and J shed 1 base, with 14 bases lying between them. CDR3 sequence reads: CSVRTANPNTEAFF. The CDR3 DNA sequence: TGCAGCGTTCGTACAGCCAATCCGAACACTGAAGCTTTCTTT.

The chain carries TRBV5-4 and TRBJ2-3, with D possibly TRBD1 on 5 matching bases. The V gene lost 0 bases and the J gene lost 9 bases, with 17 bases spanning the gap. Germline-derived CDR1 and CDR2 are SGHNT and YYREEE (reference sequence). The CDR3 loop spans 15 amino acids. Written as DNA, the CDR3 is TGTGCCAGCAGCTTGGGCCAGGGTGAGGTCGGAACGCAGTATTTT. Its translation: CASSLGQGEVGTQYF.

The genes are TRBV18 and TRBJ2-3; TRBD1 matches 7 bases. The CDR3 is 15 residues long. Germline trimming cut 3 bases from V and 7 bases from J; bases unmatched to any gene: 10. CDR1 KGHSH and CDR2 LQKENI come from the germline V gene. CDR3 in amino acids: CASSPIQGIENTQYF. CDR3 DNA sequence: TGTGCCAGCTCACCCATACAGGGGATAGAAAATACGCAGTATTTT.

The V gene is TRBV28, the J gene TRBJ1-1; TRBD1 agrees at 12 bases. After removal of 6 bases from V and 8 bases from J, the junction contained 13 bases not matched to a gene. This CDR3 has 16 amino acids. Per the germline V gene, CDR1 is MDHEN and CDR2 is SYDVKM. CDR3 region: CASRPTPGQGAREAFF. The DNA for the CDR3 is TGTGCCAGCAGACCTACTCCGGGACAGGGGGCGCGGGAAGCTTTCTTT.

In DNA, the CDR3 is TGTGCCAGCAGCTTAGCTATCTGGACATCCTCCTACGAGCAGTACTTC. Translating it yields CASSLAIWTSSYEQYF. This chain links TRBV7-8 with TRBJ2-7; tentative D call: TRBD1 (5 bases). The length of the CDR3 is 16 residues. CDR1 is SGHVS, CDR2 FQNEAQ, per germline. Trimming shortened V by 0 bases and J by 0 bases, and 12 bases separated the two germline ends. The variable domain in full, with the rest retrieved from reference TRBV7-8 and TRBJ2-7, is GAGVSQSPRYKVAKRGQDVALRCDPISGHVSLFWYQQALGQGPEFLTYFQNEAQLDKSGLPSDRFFAERPEGSVSTLKIQRTQQEDSAVYLCASSLAIWTSSYEQYFGPGTRLTVT.

This clone has a single count. The J gene is TRBJ1-2, the V gene TRBV19; possibly TRBD1 for D (5 bases). The germline V gene has CDR1 LNHDA and CDR2 SQIVND (reference sequence). The CDR3 consists of 14 residues. The ends were cut back, 3 bases at V and 5 bases at J, with 13 bases in the middle. CDR3 DNA: TGTGCCAGTAGTATGTTGTCGGACATTTATGGCTACACCTTC. It yields the protein CASSMLSDIYGYTF.

This clone appeared a single time. The chain uses TRBV7-3 and TRBJ2-1, with 13 nucleotides matching TRBD2. The V gene's germline CDR1 is SGHTA and CDR2 FQGTGA. CDR3 length: 16 residues. With 4 bases clipped from V and 7 bases from J, the junction kept 7 bases outside the gene matches. This CDR3 reads CASSSPGLAGVNEQFF. Written as DNA, the CDR3 is TGTGCCAGCAGCTCCCCCGGACTAGCGGGAGTTAATGAGCAGTTCTTC.

The chain combines TRBV27 with TRBJ2-7, with a tentative D call TRBD1 (5 bases). Between the trimmed V and J ends, which lost 5 bases and 4 bases, there was a span of 6 bases. Germline assignment: CDR1 MNHEY and CDR2 SMNVEV (reference sequence). The CDR3 is 11 residues long. In nucleotides, the CDR3 is TGTGCCAGCAGTCAGGGATACGAGCAGTACTTC. Its protein product is CASSQGYEQYF.

V gene TRBV7-8 combines with J gene TRBJ1-1, with 7 bases aligning to TRBD1. J was trimmed by 0 bases and V by 5 bases; bases with no gene match: 15. This CDR3 contains 18 residues. Germline V gene sequence: CDR1 SGHVS, CDR2 FQNEAQ. Here the CDR3 DNA reads TGTGCCAGCAGCCGCTCTGACAGGGATATTTTCATGAACACTGAAGCTTTCTTT. Protein sequence: CASSRSDRDIFMNTEAFF. Full variable domain (rest looked up from reference TRBV7-8 and TRBJ1-1): GAGVSQSPRYKVAKRGQDVALRCDPISGHVSLFWYQQALGQGPEFLTYFQNEAQLDKSGLPSDRFFAERPEGSVSTLKIQRTQQEDSAVYLCASSRSDRDIFMNTEAFFGQGTRLTVV.

The V gene is TRBV7-9, the J gene TRBJ2-1, with 7 bases fitting TRBD1. Germline V gives CDR1 SEHNR, CDR2 FQNEAQ (reference sequence). The CDR3 spans 16 residues. J lost 5 bases, V lost 5 bases, and 12 bases had no gene match. The CDR3 reads CASSPQGQSWDNEQFF. In DNA form, the CDR3 reads TGTGCCAGCAGCCCGCAGGGACAGAGCTGGGACAATGAGCAGTTCTTC. The variable domain in full, with the rest retrieved from reference TRBV7-9 and TRBJ2-1, is DTGVSQNPRHKITKRGQNVTFRCDPISEHNRLYWYRQTLGQGPEFLTYFQNEAQLEKSRLLSDRFSAERPKGSFSTLEIQRTEQGDSAMYLCASSPQGQSWDNEQFFGPGTRLTVL.

A single count supports this clone. The chain carries TRBV11-2 and TRBJ1-1, with D perhaps TRBD1 (5 bases). Between the trimmed V and J ends, which lost 7 bases and 5 bases, there was a span of 11 bases. The germline V gene has CDR1 SGHAT and CDR2 FQNNGV. The CDR3 spans 12 residues. DNA of the CDR3: TGTGCCAGCACCCGGGGGAGAACTGAAGCTTTCTTT. It codes for CASTRGRTEAFF.

This clone was counted many times. V usage is TRBV2 and J usage is TRBJ1-6, with D hard to call. Germline V gene data show CDR1 as SNHLY and CDR2 as FYNNEI. The CDR3 has 12 residues. V lost 3 bases, J lost 12 bases, and 9 bases lay in between. For the CDR3, the DNA is TGTGCCAGCAGTGATGTGGGCCAACCCCTCCACTTT. It codes for CASSDVGQPLHF.

The V and J genes are TRBV4-1 and TRBJ1-2; perhaps TRBD1 as D (5 bases). Germline V gene sequence: CDR1 MGHRA, CDR2 YSYEKL. The CDR3 contains 16 residues. Between the trimmed V and J ends, which lost 0 bases and 2 bases, there was a span of 13 bases. CDR3 in amino acids: CASSQDWSRANYGYTF. The DNA for the CDR3 is TGCGCCAGCAGCCAAGATTGGAGCAGGGCAAACTATGGCTACACCTTC.

The genes are TRBV4-1 and TRBJ2-4; 10 nucleotides agree with TRBD2. The ends lost 3 bases at V and 0 bases at J; junction bases unmatched: 11. This CDR3 has 19 amino acids. The germline gives CDR1 MGHRA, CDR2 YSYEKL. This chain's CDR3 is CASSHLAGANYLAKNIQYF. CDR3 nucleotides: TGCGCCAGCAGCCACCTAGCGGGGGCCAACTATCTAGCCAAAAACATTCAGTACTTC.

The chain uses TRBV5-8 and TRBJ2-1; 14 nucleotides align to TRBD2. The germline CDR1 and CDR2 sequences are SGHTS and YDEGEE. The CDR3 length is 16 residues. V lost 0 bases, J lost 6 bases, and 2 bases stayed unmatched. CDR3 bases: TGTGCCAGCAGCTTGGGACTAGCGGGAGGGCGCAATGAGCAGTTCTTC. It translates to CASSLGLAGGRNEQFF.